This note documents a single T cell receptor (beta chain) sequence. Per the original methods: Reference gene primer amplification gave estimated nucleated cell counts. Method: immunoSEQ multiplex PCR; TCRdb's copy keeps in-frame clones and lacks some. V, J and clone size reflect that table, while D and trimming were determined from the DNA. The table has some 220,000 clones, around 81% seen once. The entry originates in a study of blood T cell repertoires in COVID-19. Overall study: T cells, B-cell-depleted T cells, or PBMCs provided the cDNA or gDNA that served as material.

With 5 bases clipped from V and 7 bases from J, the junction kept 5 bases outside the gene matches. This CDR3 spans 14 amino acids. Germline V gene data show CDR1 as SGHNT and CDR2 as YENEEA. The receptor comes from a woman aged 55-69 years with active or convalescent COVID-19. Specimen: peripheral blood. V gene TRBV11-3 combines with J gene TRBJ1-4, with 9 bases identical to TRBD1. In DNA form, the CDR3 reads TGTGCCAGCAGCCTACAGGGGGCGCGTGAAAAACTGTTTTTT. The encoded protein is CASSLQGAREKLFF.